This is a list of T cell receptor beta chains from one sample in a study of shared clonotypes between healthy human individuals. Generated by immunoSEQ multiplex PCR, the TCRdb table keeps only in-frame clones and is missing some. The table shows a few million clones, with 93% occurring only once. Sequencing input: naive CD4+ T cells from PBMCs. These receptors came from a man between 18 and 29 years old in good health. Some clones in this sample may be carry-over from other donors' samples. Each CDR3 is given with its conserved first and last residue.

j_call	v_call	cdr3_aa
TRBJ1-6	TRBV5-4	CASSNSGTVNSPLHF
TRBJ2-5	TRBV11-2	CASSIPFGAPRETQYF
TRBJ2-5	TRBV6-1	CASSEASLPEPQYF
TRBJ2-2	TRBV4-1	CASSQSVGALYTGELFF
TRBJ2-7	TRBV5-8	CASSWGVHEQYF
TRBJ1-4	TRBV6-1	CASSEPGPWEEKLFF
TRBJ2-1	TRBV4-3	CASSQVLLGHGLGEQFF
TRBJ2-5	TRBV5-1	CASSFGGRGETQYF
TRBJ2-7	TRBV21-1	CASSRGIGPILYEQYF
TRBJ1-2	TRBV27	CASSLTWDPNYGYTF
TRBJ1-2	TRBV7-9	CASSPQTGGLGYTF
TRBJ2-7	TRBV6-5	CASSPDLFHPYF
TRBJ2-1	TRBV6-5	CASRNRDENEQFF
TRBJ1-1	TRBV18	CASSPPNTEAFF
TRBJ1-4	TRBV6-1	CASSESGRVNEKLFF
TRBJ2-7	TRBV7-2	CASSLVGSTDTPYF
TRBJ1-3	TRBV29-1	CSAAASGTIYF
TRBJ2-7	TRBV28	CASSLVVGLTYEQYF
TRBJ2-1	TRBV7-3	CASSLIVTRGYNEQFF
TRBJ2-7	TRBV6-5	CASTMIIPPYEQYF